This T cell receptor (beta chain) was profiled in a study of human T cells and chemical hapten exposure. Study-level background: The patch tests put 0.01% DPC on the skin of the upper back and were read 6 days later. Study conclusions and caveats: The presence of alopecia in the donors means their immune response may differ from healthy people's.

Time point described: patch test 1, 2 weeks after DPC sensitization. Specified treatment: therapeutic diphenylcyclopropenone sensitization with weekly scalp DPC. A remark on this clonotype: Its antigen is still unknown.

The CDR3 runs 16 residues. TCRdb recomputed calls from the RACE reads with MiXCR, one row per CDR3 protein. This table has fewer than 400,000 distinct CDR3 sequences, 6% to 8.5% appearing once. The chain recombines TRBV21-1 with TRBJ1-4. TRBV21-1 is marked as a pseudogene. The TCR originated in a woman aged 18-30 years with alopecia areata. Some clones in this sample may be carry-over from other donors' samples. The sample here was whole blood, taken in connection with sensitization to the hapten diphenylcyclopropenone (DPC). CDR3 amino acids: CASSSHRTPLNEKLFF. CDR3 bases: TGTGCCAGCAGCAGCCACAGGACCCCGCTTAATGAAAAACTGTTTTTT.